What follows are 2 T cell receptor beta chains derived from one specimen sequenced in a study of cytomegalovirus exposure and HLA in healthy donors (dated by TCRdb to 2017 to 2019). Libraries were built with the immunoSEQ multiplex PCR assay. A mixture of 60 forward primers for TCR Vbeta segments and 13 reverse primers for TCR Jbeta segments was used in the multiplex PCR. Drawn from immuneACCESS, this table holds only the in-frame rearrangements with V and J called that TCRdb kept. Clones are partly lost; checked studies trace under half to an unresolved V gene and leave the rest unexplained. The sample table shows 100,000 or so clones, and about 74% are seen once. In total, the top ten clones hold roughly 5% of the sample. The source material was PBMCs. These receptors all come from a female donor in good health and CMV-seropositive.

The chain uses TRBV4-3 and TRBJ2-7, with TRBD2 matching over 7 bases. The length of the CDR3 is 15 residues. Germline lookup yields CDR1 LGHNA and CDR2 YSLEER. With 1 base clipped from V and 3 bases from J, the junction kept 6 bases outside the gene matches. Here the CDR3 reads CASSQGAAGVYEQYF. The CDR3 nucleotides are TGCGCCAGCAGCCAAGGAGCGGCGGGGGTCTACGAGCAGTACTTC.

The chain uses TRBV19 and TRBJ1-5, with TRBD1 matching 9 bases. This CDR3 region has 13 residues. J was trimmed by 6 bases and V by 7 bases; bases with no gene match: 4. Germline assignment: CDR1 LNHDA and CDR2 SQIVND (reference sequence). CDR3 protein: CASNGQGSQPQHF. CDR3 nucleotide sequence: TGTGCCAGTAATGGACAGGGGAGTCAGCCCCAGCATTTT.